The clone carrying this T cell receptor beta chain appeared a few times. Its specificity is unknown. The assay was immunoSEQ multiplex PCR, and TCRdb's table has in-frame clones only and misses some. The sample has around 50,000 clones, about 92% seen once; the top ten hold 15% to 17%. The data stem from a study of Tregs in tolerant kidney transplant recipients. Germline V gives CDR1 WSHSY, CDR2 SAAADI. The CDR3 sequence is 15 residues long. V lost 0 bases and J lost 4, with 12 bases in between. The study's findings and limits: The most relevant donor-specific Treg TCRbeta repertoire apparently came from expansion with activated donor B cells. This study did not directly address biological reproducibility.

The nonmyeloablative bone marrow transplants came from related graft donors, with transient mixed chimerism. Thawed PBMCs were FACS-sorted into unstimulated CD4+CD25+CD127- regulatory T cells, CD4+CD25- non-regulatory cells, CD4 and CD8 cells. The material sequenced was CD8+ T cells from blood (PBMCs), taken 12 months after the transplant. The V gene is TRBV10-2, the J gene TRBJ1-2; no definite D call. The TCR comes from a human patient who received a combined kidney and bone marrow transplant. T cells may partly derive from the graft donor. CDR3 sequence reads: CASSESRSPLYGYTF. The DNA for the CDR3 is TGCGCCAGCAGTGAGTCGAGGTCACCCCTCTATGGCTACACCTTC.